The rows below give T cell receptor beta chains drawn from one sample of a study of T cell repertoires in cytomegalovirus infection. A single record per CDR3 protein comes from TCRdb applying MiXCR to the reads. The sample consists of just under 550,000 distinct CDR3 sequences, 26% of them appearing once. Sequences were obtained from PBMCs. Every receptor here comes from a human donor in good health (CMV status not recorded). Some clones in this sample may be carry-over from other donors' samples. CDR3s leave out the opening cysteine and the closing phenylalanine or tryptophan. Only part of the rows carry a size: once, few, many, or a class if the clone is expanded.

cdr3_aa: ASSSQAAGAPYNEQF; j_call: TRBJ2-1; clone_size: few; v_call: TRBV5-4
cdr3_aa: ASSGISGYNEQF; j_call: TRBJ2-1; clone_size: few; v_call: TRBV5-1
cdr3_aa: ASTPSREIAHNEQF; j_call: TRBJ2-1; clone_size: few; v_call: TRBV19
cdr3_aa: ASSSTTNTEAF; j_call: TRBJ1-1; clone_size: NA; v_call: TRBV7-8
cdr3_aa: AFSRQGAGNEQF; j_call: TRBJ2-1; clone_size: once; v_call: TRBV30
cdr3_aa: ASSQQYSNTEAF; j_call: TRBJ1-1; clone_size: few; v_call: TRBV5-8
cdr3_aa: ASSFEVLAKNIQY; j_call: TRBJ2-4; clone_size: many; v_call: TRBV7-9
cdr3_aa: AIMKQGPGELF; j_call: TRBJ2-2; clone_size: NA; v_call: TRBV10-3
cdr3_aa: ASSYAGPRVGDTQY; j_call: TRBJ2-3; clone_size: NA; v_call: TRBV6-5
cdr3_aa: SARGVGDEQY; j_call: TRBJ2-7; clone_size: NA; v_call: TRBV20-1
cdr3_aa: SAWLDREETQY; j_call: TRBJ2-5; clone_size: NA; v_call: TRBV20-1
cdr3_aa: ASSLVTGGVTEAF; j_call: TRBJ1-1; clone_size: many; v_call: TRBV7-2
cdr3_aa: AISESQTTNEKLF; j_call: TRBJ1-4; clone_size: few; v_call: TRBV10-3
cdr3_aa: ASSQDGSVLGTQY; j_call: TRBJ2-5; clone_size: NA; v_call: TRBV4-3
cdr3_aa: ASSLAMWLAGNEQY; j_call: TRBJ2-7; clone_size: many; v_call: TRBV7-2